Each of the 4 T cell receptor beta chains below was sequenced from the same sample in a study of vaccination and CD4 T cells after COVID-19. The antigens of these receptors remain unknown. The sample's treatment: roughly 11-day PBMC culture with coronavirus spike peptide pools or control peptides (ViraFEST assay). Sequenced with the Oncomine TCR Beta short-read assay was DNA taken from cultured CD4+ T cells. Via MiXCR, TCRdb re-called the PCR reads, giving one row per CDR3 protein. Found here are about 15,000 distinct CDR3 sequences, around 60% of them singletons; the top ten hold over 9.5%. The material sequenced was CD4+ T cells from blood, cultured in vitro. The receptor source for this set is a human donor who had recovered from COVID-19.

This clonotype was detected a few times. This chain connects TRBV20-1 to TRBJ1-5; D possibly corresponds to TRBD1 (5 bases). With 3 bases removed from V and 5 bases from J, the gap between germline ends came to 14 bases. Germline assignment: CDR1 DFQATT and CDR2 SNEGSKA (reference sequence). CDR3 length: 14 residues. The CDR3 DNA is TGCAGTGCTAGTGGACTAGTAGGGGATCAGCCCCAGCATTTT. Its translation: CSASGLVGDQPQHF.

The V gene is TRBV2, the J gene TRBJ2-2; TRBD1 might be the D (6 bases). CDR3 size: 16 residues. Germline CDR1 is SNHLY and CDR2 is FYNNEI. V was shortened by 8 bases and J by 0 bases, with 16 bases between the two germline ends. In DNA form, the CDR3 reads TGTGCCAGCCTTCAGACAGGCCCCTCGAACACCGGGGAGCTGTTTTTT. Protein: CASLQTGPSNTGELFF.

V gene TRBV12-3 or TRBV12-4 combines with J gene TRBJ1-2; 9 bases match TRBD1. The CDR3 runs 14 residues. The V segment lost 5 bases and the J segment 4 bases; nucleotides outside the gene matches: 5. CDR3 nucleotides: TGTGCCAGCAGTCCCGACAGGGGGATCTATGGCTACACCTTC. This codes for CASSPDRGIYGYTF.

V is TRBV19 and J is TRBJ1-1; the D is unclear. The CDR3 loop spans 16 amino acids. Between the trimmed V and J ends, which lost 4 bases and 0 bases, there was a span of 15 bases. CDR1 is LNHDA, CDR2 SQIVND, per germline (reference sequence). The CDR3 sequence is CASSTRFWAVNTEAFF. CDR3 sequence (DNA): TGTGCCAGTAGTACACGCTTTTGGGCAGTGAACACTGAAGCTTTCTTT.